The clone carrying this T cell receptor (beta chain) was seen repeatedly, ten times or more. There were TCR beta CDR3 regions amplified from RNA transcripts. Initially, a first-round RT-PCR of the TCR CDR3 employed the HTBI primer set. TCRdb re-derived calls from the multiplex PCR reads in MiXCR, one entry per CDR3 protein. The table shows hundreds of thousands of distinct CDR3 sequences, with around 15% occurring only once. This entry comes from a study of T cells in Graves' hyperthyroidism and ophthalmopathy. V was cut by 0 bases and J by 0 bases, with 18 bases left in between. Germline V gives CDR1 DFQATT, CDR2 SNEGSKA (reference sequence). This CDR3 region has 18 residues.

The receptor was isolated from a woman aged 18-29 years with Graves' hyperthyroidism. The genes are TRBV20-1 and TRBJ1-5; tentatively, D is TRBD1 (5 bases). Sequencing was done on a sample of blood. For the CDR3, the DNA is TGCAGTGCTAGAGACCGCTATCGGGGCCCCCTTAGCAATCAGCCCCAGCATTTT. Translation: CSARDRYRGPLSNQPQHF.